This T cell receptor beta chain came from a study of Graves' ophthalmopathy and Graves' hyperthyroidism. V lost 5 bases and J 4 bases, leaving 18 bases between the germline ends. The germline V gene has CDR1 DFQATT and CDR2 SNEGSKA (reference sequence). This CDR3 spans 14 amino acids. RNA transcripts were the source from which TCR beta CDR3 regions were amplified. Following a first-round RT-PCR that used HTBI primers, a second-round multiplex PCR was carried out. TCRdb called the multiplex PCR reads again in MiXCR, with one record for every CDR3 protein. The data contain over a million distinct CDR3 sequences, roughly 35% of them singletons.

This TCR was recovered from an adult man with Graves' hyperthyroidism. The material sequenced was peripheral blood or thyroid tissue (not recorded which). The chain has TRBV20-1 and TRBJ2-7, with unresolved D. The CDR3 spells CSAPKGANLYEQYF. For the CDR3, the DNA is TGCAGTGCTCCAAAAGGCGCGAATTTGTACGAGCAGTACTTC.